Only a few counts were recorded for the clone carrying this TCR beta chain. Its specificity is not known. The read halts 3 residues ahead of the CDR3 end, with the missing end drawn from the germline J gene. The data originate from a study of T cell clonality in common variable immunodeficiency. Whole-study results and caveats: Common variable immunodeficiency TCR beta sequences reportedly had fewer deletions and N-nucleotide insertions. Fewer TCRbeta clones were shared among CVID subjects than controls. CVID subjects had higher TCRbeta clonality than healthy controls, most marked in about a third.

Method: immunoSEQ multiplex PCR; TCRdb's copy keeps in-frame clones and lacks some. Sampling found about 19,000 clones, none seen once. Germline V gives CDR1 LNHDA, CDR2 SQIVND (reference sequence). V was trimmed by 7 bases and J by 7 bases, leaving 11 bases between them. CDR3 length equals 12 residues. Caucasian heritage predominated among both patients and controls. Blood samples were heparinized, about 4.5 to 9 ml per donor. Sequenced input: peripheral blood mononuclear cells. This TCR derives from a human donor with common variable immunodeficiency. The rearrangement joins TRBV19 to TRBJ1-5; TRBD1 might be the D (5 bases). The CDR3 here is CASTEGYQPQHF. CDR3 DNA, as far as it was read: TGTGCCAGTACTGAGGGGTACCAGCCC.